This T cell receptor beta chain came from a study of Graves' ophthalmopathy and Graves' hyperthyroidism. Study-wide findings and caveats: Built on 13 signatures, a model told ophthalmopathy apart from stable hyperthyroidism with 87.88% sensitivity and roughly 80% specificity.

Germline values: CDR1 ENHRY, CDR2 SYGVKD. The CDR3 spans 13 residues. V was cut by 2 bases and J by 11 bases, with 15 bases left in between. Amplification targeted the TCR beta CDR3 regions, with RNA transcripts as the source material. The library came from an HTBI-primed first-round RT-PCR and a second-round multiplex PCR. TCRdb re-called the multiplex PCR reads with MiXCR, one entry per CDR3 protein. This table holds approximately 460,000 distinct CDR3 sequences, 13% to 15% found once. This clonotype was seen many times. No antigen is known for it. The sequencing sample was made of blood. This TCR derives from a young woman with Graves' ophthalmopathy. This chain links TRBV10-3 with TRBJ1-1, with D possibly matching TRBD1 (5 bases). CDR3 bases: TGTGCCATCAGTGAGCCGGGGGTCACAGAGGCTTTCTTT. It specifies CAISEPGVTEAFF.